This T cell receptor beta chain originates from a study of T-cell memory formation after mild COVID-19. In the study overall: Clusters were largely donor specific.

The table lists this clonotype with a few counts. Antigen specificity is unknown. From the 5' RACE reads, TCRdb called clonotypes with MiXCR, one entry per CDR3 protein. This repertoire shows some 120,000 distinct CDR3 sequences, approximately 15% found once; its top ten account for approximately 13%. Study-wide results and limits: A balance of CD4 and CD8 characterized clones contracting day 15 to 85, whereas later expanders leaned CD4+. The authors left the SARS-CoV-2 specificity of second-wave clones peaking on day 37 unconfirmed.

There are 17 residues in the CDR3. V was cut by 4 bases and J by 2 bases, with 18 bases left in between. Germline V CDR1 and CDR2: SGHDT, YYEEEE. The source of this sequence is an adult woman who had mild COVID-19 (a few samples of this study predate the infection). Cell type and time point are not known. The sequencing sample was made of PBMCs or a T cell subset sorted from them (not recorded which). V and J are TRBV5-6 and TRBJ2-2; D assignment may be TRBD1 or TRBD2 (5 bases each). The CDR3 sequence: CASSTLSGTVNTGELFF. As DNA, the CDR3 is TGTGCCAGCAGCACCCTCTCCGGGACGGTAAACACCGGGGAGCTGTTTTTT. The full variable domain, in which reference TRBV5-6 and TRBJ2-2 provide the parts outside the CDR3, is DAGVTQSPTHLIKTRGQQVTLRCSPKSGHDTVSWYQQALGQGPQFIFQYYEEEERQRGNFPDRFSGHQFPNYSSELNVNALLLGDSALYLCASSTLSGTVNTGELFFGEGSRLTVL.